In this sample, the clone carrying this T cell receptor beta chain turned up a few times. Its antigen is unknown. Germline CDR1 SQVTM, CDR2 ANQGSEA. The CDR3 loop spans 18 amino acids. V lost 4 bases and J lost 3; bases outside the gene matches: 14. MiXCR was run by TCRdb on the RT-PCR reads, yielding one entry per CDR3 protein. The table shows 600,000 to 850,000 distinct CDR3 sequences, with 11% to 15% occurring only once. This sample was included in a study of response to subunit inactivated influenza vaccine. General observations from the study: Every seasonal influenza vaccination brings in few new T cells, the authors suggested.

This rearrangement joins TRBV29-1 to TRBJ2-1; 11 bases line up with TRBD1. This specimen consisted of PBMCs from blood, obtained less than 15 days before vaccination. This clonotype originated in a man aged 45-60 years who received an inactivated influenza vaccine. Here the CDR3 reads CSVVVWVGTGGNYNEQFF. CDR3 DNA: TGCAGCGTTGTTGTTTGGGTCGGGACAGGGGGAAACTACAATGAGCAGTTCTTC.